The sequence of this T cell receptor beta chain was determined in a study of shared clonotypes between healthy human individuals. This CDR3 has 16 amino acids. Germline CDR1 is MDHEN and CDR2 is SYDVKM. The V end was cut by 4 bases, the J end by 4 bases, with 17 bases between. Clones were sequenced by immunoSEQ multiplex PCR, and TCRdb holds only the in-frame ones, with some missing. In the table there are approximately 2.5 million clones, approximately 92% of which are singletons. Naive CD4+ cells were CD45RA-selected; the remaining cells were memory. The sample consisted of naive CD4+ T cells sorted from blood. Subset specified: CD45RA+ positively selected. This clonotype originated in a man between 18 and 29 years old in good health. The V call is TRBV28, the J call TRBJ2-1; the D call may be TRBD1 or TRBD2 (5 bases each). The CDR3 loop is CASSYGPRGAYNEQFF. Written as DNA, the CDR3 is TGTGCCAGCAGTTACGGCCCGCGAGGGGCGTACAATGAGCAGTTCTTC.